This record looks at one T cell receptor (beta chain) sequence and its context. What it recognizes is unknown. The data derive from a study of cytomegalovirus exposure and HLA in healthy donors. Study-wide findings and caveats: As immune exposure information, only CMV serostatus was available.

The CDR3 has 17 amino acids. V dropped 7 bases and J dropped 4 bases, with 23 bases sitting between them. The germline CDR1 and CDR2 sequences are LNHDA and SQIVND (reference sequence). In the PCR, 60 Vbeta and 13 Jbeta primers were used. Some clones are missing from TCRdb's copy, which holds only in-frame ones; the method was immunoSEQ multiplex PCR. The sample has about 150,000 clones; 80% are singletons. This clonotype originated in a woman aged 40 to 50 in good health and CMV-seronegative. The J gene is TRBJ1-5, the V gene TRBV19; no clear D. The material sequenced was PBMCs. CDR3 protein: CASTATGQAKRNQPQHF. The CDR3 DNA reads TGTGCCAGTACCGCCACTGGGCAGGCCAAAAGGAATCAGCCCCAGCATTTT.